The 32 T cell receptor beta chains presented below share a single source sample, sequenced in a study of control samples from healthy donors and cancer patients. Data came from immunoSEQ multiplex PCR; TCRdb stores just in-frame clones and leaves some out. This sample yields 91,000 or so clones, of which roughly 92% are seen a single time; around 0.92% belongs to the top ten. The sequenced sample consisted of blood. Receptors originate from a woman aged 25-40 years in good health.

V usage is TRBV10-3 and J usage is TRBJ2-5; 7 bases are a match to TRBD1. V shed 5 bases and J 2 bases; nucleotides not matched to a gene: 8. CDR1 and CDR2 (germline): ENHRY, SYGVKD. The CDR3 has 15 residues. As DNA, the CDR3 is TGTGCCATCAGTTCGGATGACAGGGATCAAGAGACCCAGTACTTC. It specifies CAISSDDRDQETQYF.

The gene calls are TRBV19 and TRBJ2-3; no reliable D call. Germline-derived CDR1 and CDR2 are LNHDA and SQIVND (reference sequence). V was clipped by 1 base and J by 10 bases, with 9 bases between them. The CDR3 consists of 12 residues. CDR3: CASSIGSFPQYF. The DNA for the CDR3 is TGTGCCAGTAGTATAGGGTCTTTCCCGCAGTATTTT.

This clone occurred once. The chain joins TRBV5-5 to TRBJ1-2; D is uncertain. This CDR3 contains 12 residues. The V gene lost 4 bases and the J gene lost 4 bases, with 8 bases spanning the gap. CDR1 SGHKS and CDR2 YYEKEE come from the germline V gene (reference sequence). The CDR3 DNA follows: TGTGCCAGCAGCACCGACACCTATGGCTACACCTTC. Amino acid sequence: CASSTDTYGYTF.

In regard to this clone: A read error may produce the germline difference seen at one junction end. This chain joins TRBV19 and TRBJ1-4; TRBD1 agrees at 9 bases. Germline V CDR1 and CDR2: LNHDA, SQIVND (reference sequence). The CDR3 is made up of 18 amino acids. For the CDR3, the DNA is TGTGCCAGTAGTATAGGTGTGAGGACAGGGGCCGCGAATGAAAAACTGCTTTTT. It codes for CASSIGVRTGAANEKLLF. Full variable domain (remainder filled in from reference TRBV19 and TRBJ1-4): DGGITQSPKYLFRKEGQNVTLSCEQNLNHDAMYWYRQDPGQGLRLIYYSQIVNDFQKGDIAEGYSVSREKKESFPLTVTSAQKNPTAFYLCASSIGVRTGAANEKLLFGSGTQLSVL.

This rearrangement joins TRBV9 to TRBJ2-7; no clear D. V lost 0 bases to trimming and J lost 0 bases, with 7 bases between them. CDR3 length: 14 amino acids. CDR1 and CDR2 from the germline V gene are SGDLS and YYNGEE. CDR3 residues: CASSVGTNSYEQYF. As DNA, the CDR3 is TGTGCCAGCAGCGTAGGAACCAACTCCTACGAGCAGTACTTC.

The rearrangement uses TRBV12-5 and TRBJ2-5, with a weak D call TRBD2 (6 bases). V dropped 7 bases and J dropped 3 bases, with 12 bases sitting between them. There are 13 residues in the CDR3. Germline assignment: CDR1 LGHNT and CDR2 FRNRAP. CDR3 sequence reads: CASVPSAEETQYF. The CDR3 nucleotides read TGTGCTAGTGTCCCTAGCGCCGAAGAGACCCAGTACTTC.

This clone occurred once. The gene calls are TRBV28 and TRBJ1-1; TRBD1 matches 7 bases. The V gene's germline CDR1 is MDHEN and CDR2 SYDVKM. This CDR3 region has 14 residues. J was trimmed by 5 bases and V by 6 bases; bases with no gene match: 9. CDR3 sequence: CASSRTQGSTEAFF. In DNA, the CDR3 is TGTGCCAGCAGCCGAACACAGGGGAGTACTGAAGCTTTCTTT.

The rearrangement uses TRBV5-8 and TRBJ1-1, with D hard to call. The germline gives CDR1 SGHTS, CDR2 YDEGEE. V was clipped by 1 base and J by 10 bases, with 11 bases between them. The CDR3 contains 12 residues. Written as DNA, the CDR3 is TGTGCCAGCAGCTTGTTGGGCCAGAGAGCTTTCTTT. Encoded protein: CASSLLGQRAFF.

The gene calls are TRBV5-1 and TRBJ2-5, with D hard to call. Trimming removed 2 bases at V and 2 bases at J, with 7 bases between. Per germline, CDR1 SGHRS and CDR2 YFSETQ. The CDR3 extends over 13 amino acids. The CDR3 coding sequence is TGCGCCAGCAGCTTCCCGGAACAAGAGACCCAGTACTTC. Translation: CASSFPEQETQYF.

The rearrangement joins TRBV19 to TRBJ2-7; 12 bases fit TRBD2. Germline V lookup: CDR1 LNHDA, CDR2 SQIVND (reference sequence). The J segment lost 2 bases and the V segment lost 7 bases, leaving 3 bases of the junction unmatched. The CDR3 has 14 residues. Here the CDR3 reads CASKRTSGTYEQYF. CDR3 sequence (DNA): TGTGCCAGTAAACGGACTAGCGGGACCTACGAGCAGTACTTC.

V is TRBV5-5 and J is TRBJ2-1; D assignment may be TRBD1 or TRBD2 (8 bases each). Trimming removed 3 bases at V and 4 bases at J, with 20 bases between. This CDR3 spans 17 amino acids. Looked up from germline, CDR1 is SGHKS and CDR2 is YYEKEE (reference sequence). CDR3 residues: CASSSGRDRKLYNEQFF. CDR3 nucleotide sequence: TGTGCCAGCAGCTCCGGGAGGGACAGGAAATTATACAATGAGCAGTTCTTC.

The sample holds one count of this clone. The genes are TRBV7-7 and TRBJ2-5; TRBD2 matches 8 bases. Germline trimming cut 5 bases from V and 4 bases from J; bases unmatched to any gene: 9. Germline lookup yields CDR1 SSHAT and CDR2 FNYEAQ (reference sequence). The CDR3 consists of 15 residues. For the CDR3, the DNA is TGTGCCAGCAGCCCCGCCGGGGGGGCCGTAGAGACCCAGTACTTC. Translated: CASSPAGGAVETQYF.

The chain has TRBV29-1 and TRBJ1-6; the D gene is possibly TRBD1 (5 bases). The germline CDR1 and CDR2 sequences are SQVTM and ANQGSEA. The CDR3 contains 14 residues. V shed 7 bases and J shed 7 bases, with 17 bases lying between them. CDR3 sequence reads: CSDRRAGGNSPLHF. The DNA of the CDR3 is TGCAGCGACCGGCGGGCCGGGGGGAATTCACCCCTCCACTTT.

The chain has TRBV5-1 and TRBJ1-2; 7 nucleotides line up with TRBD1. The CDR3 extends over 19 amino acids. V shed 0 bases and J 5 bases; nucleotides not matched to a gene: 19. Germline values: CDR1 SGHRS, CDR2 YFSETQ. The CDR3 sequence: CASSLARGRVLSGLYGYTF. CDR3 DNA sequence: TGCGCCAGCAGCTTGGCAAGGGGGCGCGTTCTATCGGGCCTTTATGGCTACACCTTC.

The J gene is TRBJ2-1, the V gene TRBV19, with 12 positions matching TRBD2. This CDR3 region has 15 residues. Germline CDR1 and CDR2: LNHDA and SQIVND (reference sequence). After removal of 2 bases from V and 9 bases from J, the junction contained 5 bases not matched to a gene. CDR3 sequence (DNA): TGTGCCAGTAGTATAACTAGCGGGGGGATTGTTGAGCAGTTCTTC. Its protein product is CASSITSGGIVEQFF.

The rearrangement joins TRBV4-1 to TRBJ2-2; a possible D gene is TRBD2 (5 bases). Per the germline V gene, CDR1 is MGHRA and CDR2 is YSYEKL. This CDR3 comprises 16 residues. V was cut by 4 bases and J by 4 bases, with 16 bases left in between. The CDR3 DNA follows: TGCGCCAGCAGCCCGTACACTAGGTTTGTCACCGGGGAGCTGTTTTTT. This gives the protein CASSPYTRFVTGELFF.

V and J are TRBV6-5 and TRBJ1-1; D may be TRBD1 (5 bases). V was shortened by 10 bases and J by 7 bases, with 13 bases between the two germline ends. Germline V lookup: CDR1 MNHEY, CDR2 SVGAGI. The CDR3 is 11 amino acids. This CDR3 reads CATRLTGEAFF. The CDR3 DNA reads TGTGCCACACGCTTAACAGGTGAAGCTTTCTTT.

This clone occurred a few times. J is TRBJ1-5 and V is TRBV30; D remains unclear. Deletions cut 5 bases from V and 4 bases from J, with 15 bases between. Germline V gene lookup returns CDR1 GTSNPN and CDR2 SVGIG (reference sequence). The CDR3 is 14 residues long. The CDR3 DNA is TGTGCCTGGGACACCCAAGGAGTAAATCAGCCCCAGCATTTT. Translating it yields CAWDTQGVNQPQHF.

The chain is built from TRBV7-9 and TRBJ1-1, with 9 bases identical to TRBD1. The CDR3 has 13 amino acids. J lost 5 bases, V lost 5 bases, and 3 bases had no gene match. Per the germline V gene, CDR1 is SEHNR and CDR2 is FQNEAQ (reference sequence). The CDR3 sequence: CASSTGGRTEAFF. As DNA, the CDR3 is TGTGCCAGCAGCACAGGGGGCCGAACTGAAGCTTTCTTT. Based on the CDR3 plus reference TRBV7-9 and TRBJ1-1, the full variable domain is DTGVSQNPRHKITKRGQNVTFRCDPISEHNRLYWYRQTLGQGPEFLTYFQNEAQLEKSRLLSDRFSAERPKGSFSTLEIQRTEQGDSAMYLCASSTGGRTEAFFGQGTRLTVV.

The CDR3 protein is CASSPLSASTDTQYF. The CDR3 nucleotides read TGTGCCAGCAGCCCCCTCAGCGCTAGCACAGATACGCAGTATTTT. The chain links TRBV7-9 to TRBJ2-3, with D uncertain. From germline, CDR1 is SEHNR and CDR2 FQNEAQ (reference sequence). V lost 5 bases and J 0 bases, leaving 12 bases between the germline ends. CDR3 size: 15 residues.

The chain joins TRBV29-1 to TRBJ1-1; D not resolved. Germline V CDR1 and CDR2: SQVTM, ANQGSEA. The CDR3 contains 13 residues. Deletions cut 4 bases from V and 1 base from J, with 10 bases between. As DNA, the CDR3 is TGCAGCGTTGCGGCAGCTACGAACACTGAAGCTTTCTTT. This codes for CSVAAATNTEAFF.

This sequence joins TRBV4-1 and TRBJ2-1, with 13 nucleotides matching TRBD2. Trimming at V came to 4 bases and at J to 1 base, leaving 10 bases not matched to a gene. Germline V lookup: CDR1 MGHRA, CDR2 YSYEKL. This CDR3 comprises 19 residues. In DNA form, the CDR3 reads TGCGCCAGCAGCCCCCCCCCGGGACTAGCGGGGCGGTCCTACAATGAGCAGTTCTTC. Its translation: CASSPPPGLAGRSYNEQFF.

This chain connects TRBV28 to TRBJ2-1; D tentatively reads TRBD1 or TRBD2 (7 bases each). The CDR3 sequence is 13 residues long. V was clipped by 7 bases and J by 9 bases, with 16 bases between them. Germline V gene sequence: CDR1 MDHEN, CDR2 SYDVKM. The CDR3 DNA follows: TGTGCCAGCAAAGAGGGGGCGGGAGTTGAGCAGTTCTTC. This translates into CASKEGAGVEQFF.

The chain couples TRBV28 to TRBJ2-2; TRBD1 agrees at 11 bases. Germline loops: CDR1 MDHEN, CDR2 SYDVKM. This CDR3 has 17 amino acids. V shed 7 bases and J 2 bases; nucleotides not matched to a gene: 9. The CDR3 loop is CASTLPGQGVNTGELFF. As DNA, the CDR3 is TGTGCCAGCACCCTACCGGGACAGGGGGTTAACACCGGGGAGCTGTTTTTT.

The J gene is TRBJ1-5, the V gene TRBV5-1, with no clear D. Germline CDR1 is SGHRS and CDR2 is YFSETQ. This CDR3 has 16 residues. Trimming removed 0 bases from V and 1 base from J, with 11 bases in between. DNA for the CDR3: TGCGCCAGCAGCTTGGGCGAGAGCGGCAGCAATCAGCCCCAGCATTTT. Its protein is CASSLGESGSNQPQHF.

The table lists this clone with a count of one. The chain employs TRBV7-8 and TRBJ2-7; D call uncertain. The length of the CDR3 is 19 residues. V was cut by 2 bases and J by 3 bases, with 26 bases left in between. CDR1 is SGHVS, CDR2 FQNEAQ, per germline. The CDR3 protein is CASSLIPGWETPKYYEQYF. The CDR3 nucleotides are TGTGCCAGCAGCTTAATCCCAGGCTGGGAAACACCAAAATACTACGAGCAGTACTTC.

This clone was observed once. Other DNA variants within this sample encode the same CDR3. This rearrangement joins TRBV12-3 or TRBV12-4 to TRBJ1-2, with D possibly being TRBD1 (6 bases). The V end was cut by 4 bases, the J end by 6 bases, with 9 bases between. This CDR3 has 12 amino acids. The CDR3 DNA reads as TGTGCCAGCAGTTCGACAGGTCATGGCTACACCTTC. Translating gives CASSSTGHGYTF.

The chain couples TRBV7-9 to TRBJ2-5, with 13 bases aligning to TRBD2. The V gene end was trimmed by 6 bases and the J gene end by 5 bases; junction bases not matched to a gene: 9. The germline gives CDR1 SEHNR, CDR2 FQNEAQ (reference sequence). This CDR3 region has 16 residues. CDR3 nucleotide sequence: TGTGCCAGCAGGCCTACTAGCGGGGGGGCCCGGGAGACCCAGTACTTC. Residues: CASRPTSGGARETQYF.

The chain employs TRBV3-1 (or the pseudogene TRBV3-2) and TRBJ2-3; TRBD2 aligns across 8 bases. The trim removed 4 bases at V and 6 bases at J, leaving 12 bases unmatched. The germline V gene encodes CDR1 LGHDT and CDR2 YNNKEL (reference sequence). The CDR3 sequence is 16 residues long. The CDR3 nucleotides read TGTGCCAGCAGCCCTACTGGGACCCGCGGGGGGGATACGCAGTATTTT. Amino acid sequence: CASSPTGTRGGDTQYF.

This clone appeared a few times. The chain has TRBV25-1 and TRBJ1-1, with TRBD1 matching 7 bases. From germline, CDR1 is MGHDK and CDR2 SYGVNS. J lost 11 bases, V lost 7 bases, and 13 bases had no gene match. This CDR3 has 13 residues. DNA of the CDR3: TGTGCCAGCAAGAGAGGGGGCGAAGAGAGGGCTTTCTTT. Protein product: CASKRGGEERAFF.

V usage is TRBV12-3 or TRBV12-4 and J usage is TRBJ1-5, with unresolved D. The CDR3 spans 11 residues. Trimming cost V 5 bases and J 9 bases, with 8 bases left between them. CDR3 DNA: TGTGCCAGCAGTGCTGGGCGGCCCCAGCATTTT. Amino acids: CASSAGRPQHF.

The CDR3 protein is CASSLATSGGRDTQYF. The CDR3 DNA sequence: TGTGCCAGCAGCTTGGCGACTAGCGGGGGACGTGATACGCAGTATTTT. The J gene is TRBJ2-3, the V gene TRBV5-6; 12 bases fit TRBD2. CDR1 and CDR2 (germline): SGHDT, YYEEEE. The CDR3 is 16 residues long. V lost 0 bases to trimming and J lost 6 bases; unmatched junction nucleotides: 5.